This T cell receptor (beta chain) is drawn from a study of a mutant IDH1 vaccine in newly diagnosed glioma. Regarding the study as a whole: Across multiple MHC alleles, 93.3% of patients had vaccine-induced responses.

As for this clone: The antigen remains unidentified.

Libraries were prepared by immunoSEQ multiplex PCR; TCRdb keeps only in-frame clonotypes and omits some of them. The sample comprises approximately 35,000 clones, 88% of which are singletons, and less than 3% rests with the top ten. The CDR3 is 15 residues long. Germline-derived CDR1 and CDR2 are SGDLS and YYNGEE. V gave up 4 bases and J gave up 1 base; unmatched junction bases: 3. Sample time point: week 23, last vaccination. Every vaccination contained 300 ug of the mutant IDH1 20-mer peptide and was paired with topical imiquimod. Here the sequenced sample was PBMCs, taken from a glioma patient whose treatment included an IDH1 peptide vaccine. The TCR originated in a man aged 35-49 years with glioma. The rearrangement joins TRBV9 to TRBJ2-1; 9 bases align to TRBD2. The CDR3 DNA follows: TGTGCCAGCAGCTCAAGCGGGAGGTCCTACAATGAGCAGTTCTTC. Its protein is CASSSSGRSYNEQFF.